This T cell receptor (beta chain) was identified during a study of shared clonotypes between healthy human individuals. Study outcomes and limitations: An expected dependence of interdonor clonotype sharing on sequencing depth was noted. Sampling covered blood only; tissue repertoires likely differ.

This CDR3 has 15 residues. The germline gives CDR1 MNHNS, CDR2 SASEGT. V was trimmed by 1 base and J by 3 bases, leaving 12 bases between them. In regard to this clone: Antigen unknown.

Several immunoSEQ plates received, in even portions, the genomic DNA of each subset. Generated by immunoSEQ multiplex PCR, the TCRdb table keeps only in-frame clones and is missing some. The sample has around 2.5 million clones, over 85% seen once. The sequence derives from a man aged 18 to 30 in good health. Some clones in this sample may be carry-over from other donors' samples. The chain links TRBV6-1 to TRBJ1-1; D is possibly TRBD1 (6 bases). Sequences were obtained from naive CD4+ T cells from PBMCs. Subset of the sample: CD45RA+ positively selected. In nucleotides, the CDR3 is TGTGCCAGCAGTGAAGTCGGGGGCCCCTACACTGAAGCTTTCTTT. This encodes CASSEVGGPYTEAFF.